What follows are 10 T cell receptor beta chains derived from one specimen sequenced in a study of cytomegalovirus exposure and HLA in healthy donors (dated by TCRdb to 2017 to 2019). The protocol used for the library was the immunoSEQ multiplex PCR assay. The multiplex PCR relied on a mix of 60 forward primers for TCR Vbeta segments and 13 reverse primers for TCR Jbeta segments. TCRdb provides this immuneACCESS table in a form limited to in-frame rearrangements. Some clones are lacking; in checked studies, under half of them reflect an unresolved V gene, and why the rest are absent is not known. This sample gives approximately 170,000 clones in total; approximately 78% of them show up just once. Jointly, the top ten make up roughly 2.3% of the sample. The source material was PBMCs. The receptors shown here come from a male donor in good health and CMV-seronegative.

This chain links TRBV7-9 with TRBJ2-5; D is ambiguous. This CDR3 has 14 residues. V was pared by 0 bases and J by 5 bases, with 10 bases between. CDR1 and CDR2 from the germline V gene are SEHNR and FQNEAQ (reference sequence). The CDR3: CASSLAASIETQYF. The CDR3 DNA is TGTGCCAGCAGCTTAGCGGCTAGTATTGAGACCCAGTACTTC.

The J gene is TRBJ2-7, the V gene TRBV9; D is perhaps TRBD2 (5 bases). Trimming stripped 3 bases from V and 2 bases from J, with 15 bases between. The V gene's germline CDR1 is SGDLS and CDR2 YYNGEE. This CDR3 has 15 residues. CDR3 in DNA: TGTGCCAGCAGCGCCGAGGGAGAAATCGCCTACGAGCAGTACTTC. Amino acid sequence: CASSAEGEIAYEQYF.

The V gene is TRBV7-8, the J gene TRBJ1-5; D remains unclear. This CDR3 is built from 16 residues. CDR1 SGHVS and CDR2 FQNEAQ come from the germline V gene. Between the trimmed V and J ends, which lost 6 bases and 1 base, there was a span of 16 bases. The CDR3 DNA reads TGTGCCAGCAGTCGAAGTTCAGCACAGAGCAATCAGCCCCAGCATTTT. It specifies CASSRSSAQSNQPQHF.

This clone appeared a few times. CDR3 sequence: CASTISDTQYF. CDR3 nucleotide sequence: TGTGCCAGCACCATTTCAGATACGCAGTATTTT. The chain couples TRBV7-2 to TRBJ2-3; D uncertain. Trimming stripped 7 bases from V and 4 bases from J, with 6 bases between. Germline V gene sequence: CDR1 SGHTA, CDR2 FQGNSA. The CDR3 covers 11 residues.

A note on this clone: A junction end diverges from the germline sequence, so it may reflect a read error. The chain carries TRBV12-5 and TRBJ1-1; the D gene is possibly TRBD1 (5 bases). CDR3 size: 15 residues. Germline CDR1 LGHNT, CDR2 FRNRAP. In nucleotides, the CDR3 is TGTGCTAGTGGCTTGGGGACGGGGGAGAACACTGAAGCTTTCTTT. Its translation: CASGLGTGENTEAFF. The full variable domain, with the rest looked up from reference TRBV12-5 and TRBJ1-1, is DARVTQTPRHKVTEMGQEVTMRCQPILGHNTVFWYRQTMMQGLELLAYFRNRAPLDDSGMPKDRFSAEMPDATLATLKIQPSEPRDSAVYFCASGLGTGENTEAFFGQGTRLTVV.

This rearrangement joins TRBV19 to TRBJ2-2, with D maybe TRBD1 (6 bases). The CDR3 contains 12 residues. The V gene's germline CDR1 is LNHDA and CDR2 SQIVND (reference sequence). V lost 6 bases, J lost 8 bases, and 10 bases lay in between. The CDR3 sequence is CASRIGQGELFF. The CDR3, as DNA: TGTGCCAGTAGAATCGGACAGGGGGAGCTGTTTTTT.

CDR3 sequence: CASSLGFRPDTQYF. Here the CDR3 DNA reads TGTGCCAGCAGCTTGGGCTTTAGACCGGATACGCAGTATTTT. The V and J genes are TRBV7-3 and TRBJ2-3; D unclear. Looked up from germline, CDR1 is SGHTA and CDR2 is FQGTGA. Trimming removed 3 bases at V and 6 bases at J, with 13 bases between. CDR3 length equals 14 residues.

The chain is built from TRBV9 and TRBJ2-1; D is ambiguous. The CDR3 sequence is 14 residues long. Germline V gene data show CDR1 as SGDLS and CDR2 as YYNGEE. The germline V and J ends were trimmed by 3 bases and 8 bases, with 15 bases remaining between them. The CDR3 sequence is CASSAHLSVDEQFF. CDR3 nucleotide sequence: TGTGCCAGCAGCGCCCACCTTAGTGTCGATGAGCAGTTCTTC.

This clone was counted a few times. In DNA, the CDR3 is TGTGCCAGCAGCAGCCGGGACAAGCAAGAGACCCAGTACTTC. It specifies CASSSRDKQETQYF. The chain links TRBV7-6 to TRBJ2-5; D might be TRBD1 (6 bases). This CDR3 region has 14 residues. CDR1 SGHVS and CDR2 FNYEAQ come from the germline V gene. The V end was cut by 5 bases, the J end by 2 bases, with 12 bases between.

The rearrangement uses TRBV30 and TRBJ2-7, with D possibly TRBD2 on 6 matching bases. This CDR3 spans 14 amino acids. From germline, CDR1 is GTSNPN and CDR2 SVGIG (reference sequence). The germline V and J ends were trimmed by 5 bases and 7 bases, with 21 bases remaining between them. CDR3 sequence: CAWGEEGISSEQYF. The CDR3 nucleotides read TGTGCCTGGGGGGAGGAAGGTATCTCCTCGGAGCAGTACTTC.